One and the same sample provided the 15 T cell receptor beta chains below, sequenced in a study of T cells of healthy individuals. TCRdb fed the 5' RACE reads into MiXCR, producing one record per CDR3 protein. The sample lists over 40,000 distinct CDR3 sequences, 3.5% to 5.5% occurring once. These receptors were obtained from a human donor in good health.

This clonotype was detected ten times or more. The gene calls are TRBV5-1 and TRBJ2-7; 7 positions match TRBD2. Germline V gene data show CDR1 as SGHRS and CDR2 as YFSETQ. The CDR3 is 14 amino acids. The junction had 12 bases not matched to a gene; V was cut back by 4 bases and J by 8 bases. CDR3 nucleotides: TGCGCCAGCAGCCTGACTAGCCCCTGGATGAAGCAGTACTTC. This encodes CASSLTSPWMKQYF.

This clonotype has a count of ten or more. The chain employs TRBV6-4 and TRBJ2-2; D not resolved. CDR3 length: 14 amino acids. Trimming removed 3 bases from V and 4 bases from J, with 9 bases in between. The germline V gene has CDR1 MRHNA and CDR2 SNTAGT. The CDR3 sequence is CASSDADGTGELFF. As DNA, the CDR3 is TGTGCCAGCAGTGATGCGGACGGCACCGGGGAGCTGTTTTTT.

Many counts were recorded for this clonotype. The gene calls are TRBV20-1 and TRBJ1-5; 8 positions agree with TRBD1. With 1 base clipped from V and 3 bases from J, the junction kept 5 bases outside the gene matches. The CDR3 is 15 residues long. Germline assignment: CDR1 DFQATT and CDR2 SNEGSKA (reference sequence). CDR3 loop: CSARVGTGANQPQHF. CDR3 in DNA: TGCAGTGCTAGAGTTGGGACAGGTGCCAATCAGCCCCAGCATTTT.

The table lists this clonotype with many counts. The genes are TRBV5-1 and TRBJ2-1; 9 bases line up with TRBD1. The CDR3 totals 15 residues. V shed 2 bases and J 8 bases; nucleotides not matched to a gene: 8. Germline V gene sequence: CDR1 SGHRS, CDR2 YFSETQ. The chain's CDR3 is CASSFRDRALHEQFF. CDR3 bases: TGCGCCAGCAGCTTCCGGGACAGGGCTTTACATGAGCAGTTCTTC.

This clonotype was observed many times. The V and J genes are TRBV29-1 and TRBJ2-1, with 7 bases identical to TRBD1. Germline V CDR1 and CDR2: SQVTM, ANQGSEA. The CDR3 sequence is 15 residues long. V gave up 1 base and J gave up 10 bases; unmatched junction bases: 13. Written as DNA, the CDR3 is TGCAGCGTTGAAGGACAGGGTACGGCGAAGCGGGAGCAGTTCTTC. This translates into CSVEGQGTAKREQFF.

This clonotype was detected many times. The chain links TRBV7-9 to TRBJ2-3; D might be TRBD2 (6 bases). Germline V CDR1 and CDR2: SEHNR, FQNEAQ (reference sequence). Trimming left V 4 bases short and J 2 bases short, with 25 bases between. The CDR3 sequence is 19 residues long. This CDR3 reads CASSSVPPRTGEHTDTQYF. The CDR3 bases are TGTGCCAGCAGCTCAGTGCCCCCTCGAACGGGGGAGCACACAGATACGCAGTATTTT.

This clonotype came up a few times. The J gene is TRBJ1-5, the V gene TRBV4-3; possible D gene TRBD1, 5 bases. This CDR3 has 15 amino acids. Germline values: CDR1 LGHNA, CDR2 YSLEER. Trimming took off 0 bases at V and 7 bases at J, with 13 bases between the two ends. CDR3 loop: CASSQDRGAWQPQHF. The CDR3 nucleotides read TGCGCCAGCAGCCAAGATCGCGGGGCTTGGCAGCCCCAGCATTTT.

CDR3 protein: CASSPLSGDTQYF. The CDR3 bases are TGTGCCAGCAGTCCCCTGAGTGGAGATACGCAGTATTTT. V and J are TRBV6-5 and TRBJ2-3; D not resolved. Germline assignment: CDR1 MNHEY and CDR2 SVGAGI. The CDR3 spans 13 residues. V was clipped by 5 bases and J by 5 bases, with 11 bases between them.

This clonotype was observed many times. This CDR3 is CSVETLLNNEQFF. The DNA for the CDR3 is TGCAGCGTTGAAACACTACTTAACAATGAGCAGTTCTTC. The chain links TRBV29-1 to TRBJ2-1, with D unclear. V was pared by 2 bases and J by 5 bases, with 10 bases between. Germline V gene data show CDR1 as SQVTM and CDR2 as ANQGSEA. The CDR3 is 13 residues long.

The V and J genes are TRBV7-3 and TRBJ2-5; possibly TRBD2 for D (6 bases). CDR3 size: 15 residues. Trimming left V 2 bases short and J 2 bases short, with 12 bases between. Germline V CDR1 and CDR2: SGHTA, FQGTGA. CDR3: CASSLGPGTQETQYF. CDR3 in DNA: TGTGCCAGCAGCTTAGGTCCAGGGACTCAAGAGACCCAGTACTTC.

This clonotype came up a few times. The chain links TRBV7-9 to TRBJ2-7; the D gene is possibly TRBD1 (6 bases). Germline V gene sequence: CDR1 SEHNR, CDR2 FQNEAQ (reference sequence). The CDR3 spans 14 residues. Trimming cost V 2 bases and J 0 bases, with 8 bases left between them. CDR3 sequence (DNA): TGTGCCAGCAGCTTAACAGGGAGCTCCTACGAGCAGTACTTC. Its translation: CASSLTGSSYEQYF.

In its sample, this clonotype was seen many times. This rearrangement joins TRBV2 to TRBJ1-6; D gene ambiguous. Germline values: CDR1 SNHLY, CDR2 FYNNEI. This CDR3 has 15 residues. V was cut by 7 bases and J by 0 bases, with 10 bases left in between. The CDR3 DNA reads TGTGCCAGCACGACAATCCGCTCCTATAATTCACCCCTCCACTTT. Amino acid sequence: CASTTIRSYNSPLHF.

The CDR3 DNA follows: TGTGCCACGTCAGGGGGTTCCTACGAGCAGTACTTC. Residues: CATSGGSYEQYF. V is TRBV24-1 and J is TRBJ2-7; 7 nucleotides align to TRBD1. From germline, CDR1 is KGHDR and CDR2 SFDVKD. V lost 10 bases to trimming and J lost 1 base; unmatched junction nucleotides: 3. This CDR3 has 12 residues.

In this sample, this clonotype turned up many times. V gene TRBV6-5 combines with J gene TRBJ1-2; D is ambiguous. Germline loops: CDR1 MNHEY, CDR2 SVGAGI. This CDR3 comprises 11 residues. The ends were cut back, 8 bases at V and 7 bases at J, with 11 bases in the middle. The CDR3 region has the DNA TGTGCCAGCGGGTCAGACGGTGGCTACACCTTC. Translated: CASGSDGGYTF.

This clonotype appeared a single time. Germline and junction disagree at one end, which may indicate a read error. The chain combines TRBV12-3 or TRBV12-4 with TRBJ2-1, with D tentatively TRBD2 (6 bases). The CDR3 loop spans 11 amino acids. The CDR3 loop is CAGSNLAEQFF. In DNA form, the CDR3 reads TGTGCCGGCAGTAATCTAGCGGAGCAGTTCTTC.